These 8 T cell receptor beta chains were sequenced from one sample in a study of Graves' ophthalmopathy and Graves' hyperthyroidism. From RNA, the CDR3 regions of TCR beta chains were amplified and sequenced. HTBI primers were used in a first-round RT-PCR, which preceded a second-round multiplex PCR. Using its own MiXCR run on the multiplex PCR reads, TCRdb lists one record per CDR3 protein. The profile shows about 1.1 million distinct CDR3 sequences, approximately 35% of them singletons. Sequencing was performed on peripheral blood or thyroid tissue (not recorded which). The source of these receptors is an adult man with Graves' hyperthyroidism.

The J gene is TRBJ2-5, the V gene TRBV12-3 or TRBV12-4, with D unresolved. The CDR3 spans 19 residues. Deletions cut 5 bases from V and 0 bases from J, with 25 bases between. The CDR3 DNA is TGTGCCAGCAGTGAAGTGTGGGGTAAACTCCCATGGAACCAAGAGACCCAGTACTTC. Translating it yields CASSEVWGKLPWNQETQYF.

The CDR3 DNA is TGTGCCGCTCAAGGGAGGGACAGTTGGGAAAAACTGTTTTTT. This encodes CAAQGRDSWEKLFF. V gene TRBV25-1 combines with J gene TRBJ1-4; 7 nucleotides line up with TRBD1. V shed 11 bases, J shed 8 bases, and the junction held 14 bases outside the gene matches. The CDR3 loop spans 14 amino acids. The germline gives CDR1 MGHDK, CDR2 SYGVNS.

This clonotype was found many times. This sequence joins TRBV9 and TRBJ2-7, with no clear D. Trimming stripped 0 bases from V and 6 bases from J, with 7 bases between. The length of the CDR3 is 12 residues. Looked up from germline, CDR1 is SGDLS and CDR2 is YYNGEE. Here the CDR3 reads CASSVGNGEQYF. For the CDR3, the DNA is TGTGCCAGCAGCGTAGGGAATGGCGAGCAGTACTTC.

This chain links TRBV10-2 with TRBJ1-2; 7 bases are shared with TRBD1. The junction had 13 bases not matched to a gene; V was cut back by 7 bases and J by 2 bases. This CDR3 is built from 16 residues. The germline CDR1 and CDR2 sequences are WSHSY and SAAADI. CDR3 loop: CASTKGDSLLNYGYTF. The CDR3, as DNA: TGCGCCAGCACCAAAGGGGACAGTCTTTTAAACTATGGCTACACCTTC.

This clonotype was detected only once. The chain couples TRBV7-9 to TRBJ2-5; D is possibly TRBD2 (6 bases). CDR1 is SEHNR and CDR2 is FQNEAQ in the germline V gene (reference sequence). CDR3 length equals 16 residues. The ends were cut back, 5 bases at V and 1 base at J, with 17 bases in the middle. The CDR3 here is CASSLVGGALQETQYF. Here the CDR3 DNA reads TGTGCCAGCAGCCTCGTGGGGGGAGCTCTCCAAGAGACCCAGTACTTC.

This clonotype was counted many times. V is TRBV7-2 and J is TRBJ1-5, with D uncertain. CDR3 length: 14 residues. Germline CDR1 is SGHTA and CDR2 is FQGNSA. Trimming pared 2 bases from V and 7 bases from J, leaving 12 bases between. The CDR3 loop is CASSLYPRKQPQHF. CDR3 bases: TGTGCCAGCAGCTTATATCCGAGGAAACAGCCCCAGCATTTT. Variable domain in full (rest from reference TRBV7-2 and TRBJ1-5): GAGVSQSPSNKVTEKGKDVELRCDPISGHTALYWYRQSLGQGLEFLIYFQGNSAPDKSGLPSDRFSAERTGGSVSTLTIQRTQQEDSAVYLCASSLYPRKQPQHFGDGTRLSIL.

V gene TRBV12-3 or TRBV12-4 combines with J gene TRBJ1-5, with D uncertain. The CDR3 is 12 residues long. V was clipped by 6 bases and J by 7 bases, with 10 bases between them. The CDR3 DNA reads as TGTGCCAGCAGCTCGGATTGGCAGCCCCAGCATTTT. Translating gives CASSSDWQPQHF.

A note on this clonotype: This may arise from a read error, as a much more abundant clone is one base away. This chain joins TRBV7-2 and TRBJ2-7; the match to TRBD2 covers 8 bases. The CDR3 sequence is 15 residues long. Germline loops: CDR1 SGHTA, CDR2 FQGNSA. The CDR3 DNA sequence: TGTGCCAGCAGCTTCCGGCGGGGGGAAACCTACGGGCAGTACTTC. Translating it yields CASSFRRGETYGQYF.